Shown below are 12 T cell receptor beta chains from a single sample sequenced in a study of a mutant IDH1 vaccine in newly diagnosed glioma. Time point denoted: week 5, during vaccination. Vaccination used 300 ug of mutant IDH1 20-mer peptide per dose, with topical imiquimod. Which antigens these TCRs recognize remains unknown. Assay used: immunoSEQ multiplex PCR; TCRdb lists only in-frame clones, some missing. Counted here are about 51,000 clones, around 78% occurring once; the ten biggest clones make up around 4.9%. The sequencing here drew on PBMCs, taken from a glioma patient whose treatment included an IDH1 peptide vaccine. The receptors stem from a man aged 45-65 years with glioma.

The V gene is TRBV19, the J gene TRBJ1-1; D gene ambiguous. Between the trimmed V and J ends, which lost 3 bases and 1 base, there was a span of 12 bases. Germline assignment: CDR1 LNHDA and CDR2 SQIVND (reference sequence). The CDR3 extends over 15 amino acids. The CDR3 bases are TGTGCCAGTAGTATTGGAGGGCTAGGGAACACTGAAGCTTTCTTT. Its protein is CASSIGGLGNTEAFF. The complete variable domain, with remaining parts taken from reference TRBV19 and TRBJ1-1, reads DGGITQSPKYLFRKEGQNVTLSCEQNLNHDAMYWYRQDPGQGLRLIYYSQIVNDFQKGDIAEGYSVSREKKESFPLTVTSAQKNPTAFYLCASSIGGLGNTEAFFGQGTRLTVV.

The table lists this clone with a count of one. The DNA is left out, because the CDR3 cannot be placed on it with certainty; the CDR3 is given as TCRdb lists it. The chain is built from TRBV6-5 and TRBJ2-3; the D call TRBD1 from the table was never checked on the DNA. The CDR3 spans 15 amino acids, including both terminal residues. CDR1 and CDR2 (germline): MNHEY, SVGAGI. The CDR3 loop is CASSSSGQGGDTQYF.

This clone was picked up many times. The genes are TRBV11-2 and TRBJ2-5, with 10 bases identical to TRBD2. Germline values: CDR1 SGHAT, CDR2 FQNNGV. The CDR3 consists of 15 residues. V was pared by 1 base and J by 4 bases, with 3 bases of the junction left unmatched. The DNA for the CDR3 is TGTGCCAGCAGCTTAGTAGCGGGGGGAGGAGAGACCCAGTACTTC. It yields the protein CASSLVAGGGETQYF.

The rearrangement joins TRBV18 to TRBJ1-4; the D gene is possibly TRBD1 (5 bases). Germline values: CDR1 KGHSH, CDR2 LQKENI. With 2 bases removed from V and 3 bases from J, the gap between germline ends came to 13 bases. CDR3 length: 16 residues. CDR3 in amino acids: CASSPGAPGANEKLFF. The CDR3, as DNA: TGTGCCAGCTCACCAGGGGCTCCGGGGGCTAATGAAAAACTGTTTTTT.

The V gene is TRBV6-5, the J gene TRBJ1-3, with D perhaps TRBD1 (5 bases). Between the trimmed V and J ends, which lost 0 bases and 0 bases, there was a span of 6 bases. The CDR3 has 15 amino acids. Germline CDR1 is MNHEY and CDR2 is SVGAGI. CDR3 region: CASSYSRGSGNTIYF. The CDR3 coding sequence is TGTGCCAGCAGTTACTCGAGGGGCTCTGGAAACACCATATATTTT.

V gene TRBV5-1 combines with J gene TRBJ2-7; tentatively, D is TRBD1 or TRBD2 (5 bases each). Germline values: CDR1 SGHRS, CDR2 YFSETQ. Trimming took off 1 base at V and 5 bases at J, with 22 bases between the two ends. The CDR3 consists of 17 residues. Here the CDR3 DNA reads TGCGCCAGCAGCTTGTTGGGACCCGGCAGTCGCAGCAACGAGCAGTACTTC. Its translation is CASSLLGPGSRSNEQYF.

The genes are TRBV19 and TRBJ2-5, with a tentative D call TRBD1 (5 bases). The V gene's germline CDR1 is LNHDA and CDR2 SQIVND (reference sequence). The V end lost 7 bases, the J end lost 5 bases, and 14 bases lay between the germline ends. The CDR3 totals 13 residues. In nucleotides, the CDR3 is TGTGCCAGTACAGGGATATTTGGGGAGACCCAGTACTTC. Translation gives CASTGIFGETQYF.

This rearrangement joins TRBV5-1 to TRBJ1-1; weak D call: TRBD1 (6 bases). CDR3 length: 15 amino acids. V gave up 1 base and J gave up 6 bases, with 16 bases separating them. Germline-derived CDR1 and CDR2 are SGHRS and YFSETQ. For the CDR3, the DNA is TGCGCCAGCAGCTTGATCACAGGGTCATCGGCTGAAGCTTTCTTT. Translated: CASSLITGSSAEAFF.

The chain is built from TRBV2 and TRBJ1-4; the D is unclear. V was pared by 5 bases and J by 2 bases, with 9 bases between. CDR1 is SNHLY and CDR2 is FYNNEI in the germline V gene. The CDR3 consists of 14 residues. CDR3 sequence (DNA): TGTGCCAGCAGTCCACAGCTCACTAATGAAAAACTGTTTTTT. It encodes CASSPQLTNEKLFF. The variable domain in full, with the rest retrieved from reference TRBV2 and TRBJ1-4, is EPEVTQTPSHQVTQMGQEVILRCVPISNHLYFYWYRQILGQKVEFLVSFYNNEISEKSEIFDDQFSVERPDGSNFTLKIRSTKLEDSAMYFCASSPQLTNEKLFFGSGTQLSVL.

This chain links TRBV7-2 with TRBJ2-5; D uncertain. CDR1 and CDR2 from the germline V gene are SGHTA and FQGNSA. Trimming left V 2 bases short and J 5 bases short, with 9 bases between. The CDR3 is 13 residues long. The DNA of the CDR3 is TGTGCCAGCAGCTTAACACCCGGGGAGACCCAGTACTTC. Protein sequence: CASSLTPGETQYF.

This rearrangement joins TRBV5-4 to TRBJ2-2; TRBD2 aligns across 8 bases. CDR1 and CDR2 (germline): SGHNT, YYREEE (reference sequence). Trimming cost V 2 bases and J 0 bases; bases outside gene matches: 6. CDR3 length equals 17 residues. DNA of the CDR3: TGTGCCAGCAGCTTCGGGGGGGGCCTAACGAACACCGGGGAGCTGTTTTTT. Its translation is CASSFGGGLTNTGELFF.

The V call is TRBV5-5, the J call TRBJ2-5; no clear D gene. The CDR3 runs 12 residues. Looked up from germline, CDR1 is SGHKS and CDR2 is YYEKEE (reference sequence). Deletions cut 4 bases from V and 1 base from J, with 5 bases between. The chain's CDR3 is CASSRTQETQYF. Here the CDR3 DNA reads TGTGCCAGCAGCCGAACCCAAGAGACCCAGTACTTC.